The 17 T cell receptor beta chains given below trace back to one sample, sequenced in a study of blood T cell repertoires in COVID-19. The protocol was immunoSEQ multiplex PCR, while the TCRdb copy is restricted to in-frame clones and leaves out a portion. The sample contains 200,000 to 250,000 clones, approximately 80% of which appear only once. Sequencing was carried out using PBMCs or T cells enriched from blood (not recorded which). Source of these receptors: a woman aged 40 to 50 with acute COVID-19.

The table lists this clone with a count of one. V is TRBV18 and J is TRBJ1-1; D is possibly TRBD1 (6 bases). V lost 4 bases to trimming and J lost 1 base, with 13 bases between them. The CDR3 has 15 residues. Germline lookup yields CDR1 KGHSH and CDR2 LQKENI. DNA for the CDR3: TGTGCCAGCTCACAACGACAGGAACCGAACACTGAAGCTTTCTTT. Translated: CASSQRQEPNTEAFF.

V gene TRBV7-9 combines with J gene TRBJ2-1; 8 positions match TRBD1. The CDR3 is 13 residues long. V gave up 8 bases and J gave up 8 bases; unmatched junction bases: 8. CDR1 and CDR2 from the germline V gene are SEHNR and FQNEAQ (reference sequence). The CDR3 is CASLTGEFDEQFF. CDR3 nucleotides: TGTGCCAGCCTGACAGGGGAATTTGATGAGCAGTTCTTC.

This chain uses TRBV4-3 with TRBJ1-4; unclear D gene. The CDR3 is 13 amino acids. The V end lost 0 bases, the J end lost 13 bases, and 12 bases lay between the germline ends. The germline V gene encodes CDR1 LGHNA and CDR2 YSLEER. The DNA of the CDR3 is TGCGCCAGCAGCCAAGATACGGGAGCGAGACTGTTTTTT. This codes for CASSQDTGARLFF.

The J gene is TRBJ1-2, the V gene TRBV5-1, with TRBD1 matching over 9 bases. The CDR3 loop spans 14 amino acids. Germline CDR1 and CDR2: SGHRS and YFSETQ. Losses at the gene ends were 2 bases for V and 4 bases for J; bases not matched to a gene: 3. CDR3 residues: CASSFTTGGYGYTF. CDR3 sequence (DNA): TGCGCCAGCAGCTTTACGACAGGGGGCTATGGCTACACCTTC.

The rearrangement uses TRBV27 and TRBJ2-7; possibly TRBD1 for D (5 bases). The CDR3 spans 13 residues. V shed 2 bases and J shed 3 bases, with 8 bases lying between them. Germline values: CDR1 MNHEY, CDR2 SMNVEV (reference sequence). In DNA, the CDR3 is TGTGCCAGCAGTTTAGGGGCGGTCTACGAGCAGTACTTC. It specifies CASSLGAVYEQYF.

The V gene is TRBV6-5, the J gene TRBJ2-6, with TRBD2 as a possible D gene (5 bases). The CDR3 runs 14 residues. V was shortened by 2 bases and J by 7 bases, with 9 bases between the two germline ends. Germline CDR1 is MNHEY and CDR2 is SVGAGI. The CDR3 protein is CASSYRAGANVLTF. The CDR3 region has the DNA TGTGCCAGCAGTTACCGCGCGGGTGCCAACGTCCTGACTTTC.

The rearrangement uses TRBV7-2 and TRBJ2-5; D perhaps matches TRBD1 (6 bases). The V gene's germline CDR1 is SGHTA and CDR2 FQGNSA. Trimming removed 3 bases from V and 2 bases from J, with 7 bases in between. The CDR3 contains 13 residues. CDR3 nucleotides: TGTGCCAGCAGCTTCGGACAGCAAGAGACCCAGTACTTC. Its translation: CASSFGQQETQYF.

This clone has a single count. The gene calls are TRBV3-1 (or the pseudogene TRBV3-2) and TRBJ2-1; tentative D call: TRBD1 (6 bases). Trimming removed 4 bases at V and 9 bases at J, with 16 bases between. The CDR3 runs 14 residues. CDR1 is LGHDT, CDR2 YNNKEL, per germline (reference sequence). The CDR3 loop is CASSLSQGPIEQFF. CDR3 coding DNA: TGTGCCAGCAGCCTGTCACAGGGACCAATTGAGCAGTTCTTC.

V gene TRBV5-1 combines with J gene TRBJ2-3; 9 bases fit TRBD2. V dropped 4 bases and J dropped 2; count of bases not matched to a gene: 8. Germline V CDR1 and CDR2: SGHRS, YFSETQ. The CDR3 runs to 16 residues. This CDR3 reads CASSVQGTSSTDTQYF. The CDR3 coding sequence is TGCGCCAGCAGCGTTCAGGGGACTAGCTCCACAGATACGCAGTATTTT. Drawing the rest from reference TRBV5-1 and TRBJ2-3, the complete variable domain is KAGVTQTPRYLIKTRGQQVTLSCSPISGHRSVSWYQQTPGQGLQFLFEYFSETQRNKGNFPGRFSGRQFSNSRSEMNVSTLELGDSALYLCASSVQGTSSTDTQYFGPGTRLTVL.

The chain is built from TRBV28 and TRBJ1-2; D might be TRBD1 (6 bases). CDR1 is MDHEN and CDR2 is SYDVKM in the germline V gene. Trimming shortened V by 2 bases and J by 0 bases, and 10 bases separated the two germline ends. The length of the CDR3 is 15 residues. DNA for the CDR3: TGTGCCAGCAGTTTAGGACAGAGTTCTAACTATGGCTACACCTTC. Its protein product is CASSLGQSSNYGYTF.

The chain recombines TRBV5-4 with TRBJ1-3; D is uncertain. The CDR3 sequence is 14 residues long. The germline V gene has CDR1 SGHNT and CDR2 YYREEE (reference sequence). Trimming stripped 0 bases from V and 1 base from J, with 5 bases between. The CDR3 sequence: CASSLGTSGNTIYF. CDR3 nucleotides: TGTGCCAGCAGCTTGGGAACTTCTGGAAACACCATATATTTT.

This clone has a handful of counts. The chain employs TRBV2 and TRBJ2-2; TRBD1 agrees at 7 bases. CDR3 length equals 14 residues. Germline V gives CDR1 SNHLY, CDR2 FYNNEI. Unmatched junction bases numbered 5, after V lost 6 bases and J lost 4 bases. The CDR3 sequence: CASREQGFTGELFF. The CDR3 region has the DNA TGTGCCAGCAGGGAACAGGGGTTCACCGGGGAGCTGTTTTTT.

The rearrangement uses TRBV10-2 and TRBJ1-2, with D perhaps TRBD1 (5 bases). Germline-derived CDR1 and CDR2 are WSHSY and SAAADI. V was clipped by 0 bases and J by 8 bases, with 16 bases between them. The CDR3 consists of 15 residues. DNA of the CDR3: TGCGCCAGCAGTGAGTCGGATGGCGGGGGTAGAGGCTACACCTTC. Translated: CASSESDGGGRGYTF.

DNA for the CDR3: TGCGCCAGCAGCCAAGCAACTAGCGGGGGCGGGGAGACCCAGTACTTC. It translates to CASSQATSGGGETQYF. V and J are TRBV4-1 and TRBJ2-5; 11 bases fit TRBD2. The J segment lost 5 bases and the V segment lost 1 base, leaving 6 bases of the junction unmatched. Germline loops: CDR1 MGHRA, CDR2 YSYEKL. This CDR3 contains 16 residues.

The V call is TRBV12-1, the J call TRBJ1-1. TRBV12-1 is shown as a pseudogene. The length of the CDR3 is 13 residues. The CDR3 DNA follows: TGTGCCAGCAGCCTGGGGGGGTACCCTGAAGCTTTCTTT. Residues: CASSLGGYPEAFF.

V and J are TRBV7-8 and TRBJ2-1, with TRBD2 matching 11 bases. Germline values: CDR1 SGHVS, CDR2 FQNEAQ. V gave up 2 bases and J gave up 7 bases; unmatched junction bases: 10. The CDR3 is 17 amino acids. CDR3 sequence: CASSLRELAGVGNEQFF. Here the CDR3 DNA reads TGTGCCAGCAGCTTAAGAGAACTAGCGGGAGTTGGTAATGAGCAGTTCTTC.

The chain combines TRBV7-2 with TRBJ2-1, with D tentatively TRBD2 (6 bases). The CDR3 is 14 residues long. CDR1 and CDR2 from the germline V gene are SGHTA and FQGNSA. V lost 8 bases, J lost 6 bases, and 17 bases lay in between. The chain's CDR3 is CASLSARGSNEQFF. CDR3 DNA sequence: TGTGCCAGCCTCTCCGCACGGGGGAGCAATGAGCAGTTCTTC.